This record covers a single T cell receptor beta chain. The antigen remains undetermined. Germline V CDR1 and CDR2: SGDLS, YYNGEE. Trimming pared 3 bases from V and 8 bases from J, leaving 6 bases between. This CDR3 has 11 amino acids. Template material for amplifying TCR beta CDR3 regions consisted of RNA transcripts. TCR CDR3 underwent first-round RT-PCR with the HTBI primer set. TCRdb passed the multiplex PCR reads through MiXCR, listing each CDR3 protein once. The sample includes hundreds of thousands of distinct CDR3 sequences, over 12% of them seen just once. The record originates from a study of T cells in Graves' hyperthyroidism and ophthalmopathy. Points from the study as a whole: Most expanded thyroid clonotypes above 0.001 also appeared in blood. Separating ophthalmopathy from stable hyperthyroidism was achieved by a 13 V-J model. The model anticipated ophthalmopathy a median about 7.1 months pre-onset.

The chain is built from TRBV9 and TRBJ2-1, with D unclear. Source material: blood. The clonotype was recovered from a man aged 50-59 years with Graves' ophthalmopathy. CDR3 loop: CASSGDDEQFF. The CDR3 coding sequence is TGTGCCAGCAGCGGAGACGATGAGCAGTTCTTC.